This T cell receptor beta chain emerged from a study of blood T cell repertoires in COVID-19. In the original processing: It was from reference gene primer amplification that nucleated cell counts were estimated. Profiling relied on immunoSEQ multiplex PCR, and the TCRdb table lists in-frame clones only, not all of them. The V and J calls and the clone size are those of that table, but D and trimming were determined from the DNA. The sample holds over 100,000 clones, around 87% seen once. This CDR3 has 16 amino acids. With V trimmed by 0 bases and J by 3 bases, 4 bases remained unmatched. Germline loops: CDR1 MNHEY, CDR2 SMNVEV (reference sequence).

This chain joins TRBV27 and TRBJ2-7, with 11 bases aligning to TRBD2. Sample: peripheral blood. The receptor's source is a man aged 50 to 60 with acute or convalescent COVID-19. The CDR3 DNA reads TGTGCCAGCAGTTTATCGGGGCTAGCGGGAGGCTACGAGCAGTACTTC. This sequence encodes CASSLSGLAGGYEQYF.